This T cell receptor (beta chain) was recorded in a study of a mutant IDH1 vaccine in newly diagnosed glioma. Study-wide background: Once 4-6 weeks had passed after radiotherapy alone, vaccination started, or it started with temozolomide cycles. Every participant had undergone radiotherapy, temozolomide, or both before, and most underwent both. Treatment recipients were approximately 60% male and around 40% female, and their mean age was about 39 years.

CDR1 and CDR2 (germline): SNHLY, FYNNEI. The CDR3 has 16 residues. Trimming took 6 bases from V and 8 from J; bases not matched to a gene: 7. To note about this clone: Its antigen is not known.

TCRdb's copy holds only in-frame clones and misses some; the assay was immunoSEQ multiplex PCR. The table has about 83,000 clones, 70% to 90% seen once. Documented time point: week 47, end of study. Mutant IDH1 20-mer peptide, at 300 ug, made up each vaccine dose, with topical imiquimod. Sequences were derived from PBMCs, sampled from a glioma patient whose treatment included an IDH1 peptide vaccine. The chain combines TRBV2 with TRBJ2-1, with 16 bases aligning to TRBD2. This receptor was taken from a man aged 35 to 55 with glioma. The chain's CDR3 is CASRGGTSGREYEQFF. The CDR3 nucleotides are TGTGCCAGCAGAGGAGGGACTAGCGGGAGGGAGTATGAGCAGTTCTTC.